The rows below give T cell receptor beta chains drawn from one sample of a study of identical twins. A single record per CDR3 protein comes from TCRdb applying MiXCR to the 5' RACE reads. The data show more than 600,000 distinct CDR3 sequences, 15% to 20% seen once. This sample also appeared in a second study, on T cells expressing NK-cell markers.

The specimen was PBMCs. All receptors come from a woman between 18 and 29 years old in good health. The CDR3 runs from the conserved cysteine through the conserved F or W.

V	J	CDR3
TRBV29-1	TRBJ2-7	CSVVDMSSYEQYF
TRBV14	TRBJ2-6	CASGPQLSGANVLTF
TRBV12-3/TRBV12-4	TRBJ1-2	CASSLGTADYGYTF
TRBV29-1	TRBJ2-2	CSVVDSMNTGELFF
TRBV7-2	TRBJ1-5	CASSRQSDQPQHF
TRBV10-2	TRBJ2-2	CASSGQIGNTGELFF
TRBV19	TRBJ1-1	CASSIGSGGNTEAFF
TRBV5-1	TRBJ2-7	CASSLVPAAYYEQYF
TRBV20-1	TRBJ1-6	CSATPWTKSDSPLHF
TRBV5-1	TRBJ2-5	CASSVSRGETQYF
TRBV27	TRBJ2-7	CASSSWDRGQYEQYF
TRBV5-1	TRBJ1-2	CASSLGTDYGYTF
TRBV6-5	TRBJ2-7	CASSYHRTSEQYF
TRBV7-6	TRBJ2-1	CASSVGPTNEQFF
TRBV7-7	TRBJ2-1	CASSRGLAGNHEQFF
TRBV11-2	TRBJ2-7	CASSSILTSFYEQYF
TRBV7-9	TRBJ1-1	CASSLGAGSNTEAFF
TRBV5-1	TRBJ1-1	CASSLQDSDTEAFF
TRBV10-3	TRBJ2-7	CAISDGGRGQGEQYF
TRBV5-1	TRBJ1-2	CASSLAQNSGYTF
TRBV28	TRBJ1-1	CASSPPEMGTEAFF
TRBV5-5	TRBJ2-1	CASSHSAWDNEQFF
TRBV7-2	TRBJ2-4	CASSTLPSVNIQYF
TRBV12-3/TRBV12-4	TRBJ2-7	CASSQGTAQYF
TRBV6-6	TRBJ2-1	CASSYSMGWEQFF
TRBV18	TRBJ1-2	CASSPEFPPRYTF
TRBV6-2/TRBV6-3	TRBJ2-1	CASTADLSSYNEQFF
TRBV29-1	TRBJ1-2	CSAEYRDGYTF